This TCR beta chain was sequenced in a study of Graves' ophthalmopathy and Graves' hyperthyroidism. Turning to the study itself: The study drew peripheral blood at initial diagnosis, before any treatment. Study observations and caveats: Most expanded clonotypes from thyroid (those above 0.001 frequency) were also found in blood. Ophthalmopathy progression was predicted with 70.59% sensitivity and approximately 72% specificity.

Exclusion criteria comprised other autoimmune diseases, uncontrolled infections, pregnancy or lactation in patients. Amplification targeted the TCR beta CDR3 regions, with RNA transcripts as the source material. Second-round multiplex PCR followed a first-round RT-PCR using HTBI primers. TCRdb re-called the multiplex PCR reads with MiXCR, one entry per CDR3 protein. Counted here are about 210,000 distinct CDR3 sequences, around 30% occurring once; the ten biggest clones make up approximately 9.1%. This clonotype was counted at least ten times. Its target is unknown. Trimming took off 2 bases at V and 3 bases at J, with 8 bases between the two ends. The CDR3 covers 13 residues. From germline, CDR1 is SGHTA and CDR2 FQGTGA.

The sample comprised peripheral blood. The chain employs TRBV7-3 and TRBJ2-7, with unresolved D. The clonotype was recovered from a man aged 50-59 years with Graves' ophthalmopathy. DNA of the CDR3: TGTGCCAGCAGCTTAGGGCAGCACTACGAGCAGTACTTC. This codes for CASSLGQHYEQYF.